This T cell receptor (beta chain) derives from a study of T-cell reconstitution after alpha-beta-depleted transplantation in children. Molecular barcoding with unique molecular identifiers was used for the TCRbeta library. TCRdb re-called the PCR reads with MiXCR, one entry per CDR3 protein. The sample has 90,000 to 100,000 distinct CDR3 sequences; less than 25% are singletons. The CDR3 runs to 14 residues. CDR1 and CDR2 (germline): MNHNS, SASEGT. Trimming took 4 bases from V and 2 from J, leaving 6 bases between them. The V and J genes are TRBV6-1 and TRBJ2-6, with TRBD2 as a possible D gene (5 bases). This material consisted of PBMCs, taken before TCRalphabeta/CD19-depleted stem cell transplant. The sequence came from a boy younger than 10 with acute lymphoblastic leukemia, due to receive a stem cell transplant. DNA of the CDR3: TGTGCCAGCAGTGTGACTACTGGGGCCAACGTCCTGACTTTC. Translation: CASSVTTGANVLTF.